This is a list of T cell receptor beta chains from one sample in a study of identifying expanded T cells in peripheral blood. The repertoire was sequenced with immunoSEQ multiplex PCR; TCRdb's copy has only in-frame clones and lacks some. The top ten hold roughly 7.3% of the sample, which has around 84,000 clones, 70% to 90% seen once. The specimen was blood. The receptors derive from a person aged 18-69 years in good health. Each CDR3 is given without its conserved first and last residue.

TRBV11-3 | ASSQQWGTDSYNSPLH
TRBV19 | ASSRAGGPLNEQF
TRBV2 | ASRPGYMNSPLH
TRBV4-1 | ASSLGTDPYEQY
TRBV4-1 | ASSQDSWTASGNTIY
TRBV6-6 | ASSYRGGSGNTIY
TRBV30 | AWSGDSLPAGELF
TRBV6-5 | ASSHGGLQY
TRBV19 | ASSISGVGGAEAF
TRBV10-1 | ASSEGAGAASQPQH
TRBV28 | ASSSPTGANVLT
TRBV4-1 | ASSQDPRDFYRTNEKLF
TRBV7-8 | ASSRTYEQY
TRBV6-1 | ASRSHRDTGELF
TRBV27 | ASSLGAGSYEQY
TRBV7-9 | ASSLGATYQPQH
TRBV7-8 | ASYGRDKDNEQF
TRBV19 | ASSSSQDRRYT
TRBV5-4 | ASSLGDRGTNEKLF
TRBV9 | ASSVGQGRADTQY
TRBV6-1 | ASSEGWQGARKY
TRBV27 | ASSPLGPNYEQY
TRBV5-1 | ASSLDAGSYEQY
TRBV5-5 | ASSLSGHQDNQPQH
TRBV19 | ASAWGSGVQETQY
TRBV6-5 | ASSYRANTEAF
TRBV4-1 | ASSPRTGTPSGYGYT
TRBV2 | ASKDPLKAQH
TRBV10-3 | AISGLALETQY
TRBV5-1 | ASSLEGGRETQY
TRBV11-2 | ASSRPIGDNSPLH
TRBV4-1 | ASSRAGDYGYT
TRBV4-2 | ASSPLGSPGRDTQY
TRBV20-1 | SAPRADTQY
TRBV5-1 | ASSSGQTNYGYT
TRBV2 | ASSVVEQY
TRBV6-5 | ASRYIYGYT
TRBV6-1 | ASSEKVLNTEAF
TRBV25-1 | ASSDAQTGGLYGYT
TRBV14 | ASSQGLGYQETQY
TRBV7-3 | ASSSTGTGELF
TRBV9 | ASSSRAGTSDEQF
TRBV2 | ASSAGQTGGYNRNTIY
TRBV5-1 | ASSLSGSITDTQY
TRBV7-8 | ASAGTSGYNEQF
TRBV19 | ASSILGTMDNEQF
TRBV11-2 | ASSLAPRGQRPHGYT